The rows below give T cell receptor beta chains drawn from one sample of a study of siplizumab effects on memory and regulatory T cells. Sequencing was performed with immunoSEQ multiplex PCR; in TCRdb, only in-frame clones are kept and a portion is missing. The sample shows fewer than 85,000 clones, 87% of them seen only once. The sequencing input was Tregs sorted from blood. These receptors originate from a human donor in good health. Each CDR3 is given with its conserved first and last residue. The order of the fields is V gene, D gene, J gene, clone size, CDR3 protein, CDR3 DNA. A D gene is named only where the DNA matches it firmly. For some rows the clone size is stated as once, few or many, or as a class when expanded; others skip it.

TRBV15	-	TRBJ2-6	-	CATSRDQSSGANVLTF	TGTGCCACCAGCAGAGATCAATCCTCTGGGGCCAACGTCCTGACTTTC
TRBV7-8	-	TRBJ1-2	-	CASSLAKAGVDYGYTF	TGTGCCAGCAGCTTAGCGAAGGCAGGGGTAGACTATGGCTACACCTTC
TRBV6-5	TRBD1	TRBJ1-2	-	CASTSPGGYGYTF	TGTGCCAGCACCTCTCCAGGGGGCTATGGCTACACCTTC
TRBV15	-	TRBJ2-3	-	CATSKSRGMSTDTQYF	TGTGCCACCAGCAAAAGTAGGGGGATGAGCACAGATACGCAGTATTTT
TRBV5-1	TRBD1	TRBJ2-3	few	CASRGQGTDTQYF	TGCGCCAGCAGAGGACAGGGCACAGATACGCAGTATTTT
TRBV29-1	-	TRBJ1-4	few	CSVRRGNEKLFF	TGCAGCGTCCGACGGGGTAATGAAAAACTGTTTTTT
TRBV7-2	TRBD1	TRBJ1-6	-	CASSLISDRGYNSPLHF	TGTGCCAGCAGCTTAATCTCCGACAGGGGTTATAATTCACCCCTCCACTTT
TRBV5-1	TRBD1	TRBJ2-2	-	CASSWDSANTGELFF	TGCGCCAGCAGCTGGGACAGCGCGAACACCGGGGAGCTGTTTTTT
TRBV4-2	TRBD2	TRBJ2-4	medium-sized	CASSQVGSRGSAKNIQYF	TGTGCCAGCAGCCAAGTCGGGTCGCGGGGGTCAGCCAAAAACATTCAGTACTTC
TRBV19	TRBD1	TRBJ2-1	-	CASSIRDRAAEQFF	TGTGCCAGTAGTATCCGGGACAGGGCGGCTGAGCAGTTCTTC
TRBV2	-	TRBJ2-5	-	CASSVELPKETQYF	TGTGCCAGCAGTGTGGAGTTACCCAAAGAGACCCAGTACTTC
TRBV5-1	TRBD1	TRBJ2-2	-	CASSSGQGIYTEELFF	TGCGCCAGCAGCTCGGGACAGGGAATATACACCGAGGAGCTGTTTTTT
TRBV6-6	-	TRBJ1-1	-	CASSYSVQNTEAFF	TGTGCCAGCAGTTACTCCGTCCAGAACACTGAAGCTTTCTTT
TRBV18	TRBD2	TRBJ2-7	-	CASSPSRAGSSYEQYF	TGTGCCAGCTCACCCTCGCGAGCGGGGTCATCCTACGAGCAGTACTTC
TRBV7-3	TRBD1	TRBJ2-1	-	CASSIQGAQSNEQFF	TGTGCCAGCAGTATACAGGGGGCTCAGAGTAACGAGCAGTTCTTC
TRBV6-6	-	TRBJ2-5	-	CASSYGETQYF	TGTGCCAGCAGTTACGGTGAGACCCAGTACTTC
TRBV2	-	TRBJ1-2	-	CASSEIRDYYGYTF	TGTGCCAGCAGTGAAATTCGGGATTACTATGGCTACACCTTC
TRBV19	TRBD1	TRBJ1-2	-	CASSIFDRGTPAAGYTF	TGTGCCAGTAGTATATTTGACAGGGGAACTCCGGCCGCGGGGTACACCTTC
TRBV4-3	TRBD1	TRBJ1-1	-	CASSTLGGAPEAFF	TGCGCCAGCAGCACCCTAGGGGGCGCCCCGGAAGCTTTCTTT
TRBV11-3	-	TRBJ2-7	-	CASSPEWVLDISYEQYF	TGTGCCAGCAGCCCTGAGTGGGTGCTGGACATCTCCTACGAGCAGTACTTC
TRBV7-2	-	TRBJ2-1	-	CASSLARREQFF	TGTGCCAGCAGCTTAGCGAGGCGTGAGCAGTTCTTC
TRBV11-2	TRBD1	TRBJ1-6	-	CASSLVRDSFNSPLHF	TGTGCCAGCAGCTTAGTGAGGGACAGCTTTAATTCACCCCTCCACTTT
TRBV27	TRBD2	TRBJ2-3	-	CASRTTGGPTQYF	TGTGCCAGCAGGACGACGGGGGGGCCGACGCAGTATTTT
TRBV13	TRBD2	TRBJ2-2	-	CASSLLSGEVETGELFF	TGTGCCAGCAGCTTACTTAGCGGGGAAGTGGAAACCGGGGAGCTGTTTTTT
TRBV30	-	TRBJ1-5	-	CAWKAGGNNQPQHF	TGTGCCTGGAAAGCGGGGGGTAACAATCAGCCCCAGCATTTT
TRBV29-1	-	TRBJ2-7	-	CSVEEGPFYEQYF	TGCAGCGTTGAAGAAGGCCCCTTCTACGAGCAGTACTTC
TRBV28	-	TRBJ2-1	-	CASSVENEQFF	TGTGCCAGCAGTGTGGAAAATGAGCAGTTCTTC
TRBV10-2	TRBD2	TRBJ2-3	once	CASMTSGGSRSPPDTQYF	TGCGCCAGCATGACTAGCGGGGGGTCCCGATCTCCCCCAGATACGCAGTATTTT
TRBV9	-	TRBJ2-5	once	CASSVEASQETQYF	TGTGCCAGCAGCGTAGAGGCTAGCCAAGAGACCCAGTACTTC